This is a list of T cell receptor beta chains from one sample in a study of OX40 agonist ivuxolimab in advanced cancers. TCRdb's table, derived via immunoSEQ multiplex PCR, lists solely in-frame clones and lacks some. The sample carries under 150,000 clones, 75% to 95% recorded once. Sequencing used CD4+ or CD8+ T cells sorted from blood, obtained in a trial of the OX40 agonist ivuxolimab. The receptors were sampled from an adult with an advanced solid tumor such as melanoma, head and neck, liver or kidney cancer. Each CDR3 is given with its conserved first and last residue.

CDR3 protein	J gene	V gene
CASSQSRSGEWWFF	TRBJ2-1	TRBV14
CASIPSPTGGYEQYF	TRBJ2-7	TRBV7-2
CASSEARQGAPTEAFF	TRBJ1-1	TRBV2
CASSLAGQGYGVGGYTF	TRBJ1-2	TRBV28
CASSLAWTNNEQFF	TRBJ2-1	TRBV7-2
CASSTRRTGYEQYF	TRBJ2-7	TRBV7-6
CASSPRDFVAKNIQYF	TRBJ2-4	TRBV19
CASSTRQGRRDEQYF	TRBJ2-7	TRBV19
CASSLEVSSSYEQYF	TRBJ2-7	TRBV7-6
CASSEAVRGWTSGIRDTQYF	TRBJ2-3	TRBV6-1
CASRLLGPSYEQYF	TRBJ2-7	TRBV23-1
CASSLRGNNEQFF	TRBJ2-1	TRBV7-2
CASSVAGLAAGEQYF	TRBJ2-7	TRBV9
CASSAGQGRNEQYF	TRBJ2-7	TRBV7-9
CASSRQENYGYTF	TRBJ1-2	TRBV11-1
CASSLYPSLGQGAPHGYTF	TRBJ1-2	TRBV28
CASSFFMNTEAFF	TRBJ1-1	TRBV7-8
CASSGPLGATNEKLFF	TRBJ1-4	TRBV7-2
CASSPDYSNQPQHF	TRBJ1-5	TRBV27
CASSLLADSSYEQYF	TRBJ2-7	TRBV5-4
CASSQEGGNQPQHF	TRBJ1-5	TRBV4-1
CASSRDSADTQYF	TRBJ2-3	TRBV4-3
CASRLSRLGNTEAFF	TRBJ1-1	TRBV28
CAIRSGITYNEQFF	TRBJ2-1	TRBV10-3
CASSLGRSARSEQYF	TRBJ2-7	TRBV5-6
CASSWDGGVGYTF	TRBJ1-2	TRBV27
CASSDTGLGANVLTF	TRBJ2-6	TRBV7-3
CASSETGLEKLFF	TRBJ1-4	TRBV19
CASSSETGPAEAFF	TRBJ1-1	TRBV28
CASSLSAADSGNTIYF	TRBJ1-3	TRBV5-1
CASSQPGAPSGSYNEQFF	TRBJ2-1	TRBV4-2
CASSLDIGDNEQFF	TRBJ2-1	TRBV11-3
CASSLRQGAHSSGNTIYF	TRBJ1-3	TRBV5-4
CASSLLYNEQFF	TRBJ2-1	TRBV7-2
CASSPGTLGNTIYF	TRBJ1-3	TRBV28
CASKPSGNQETQYF	TRBJ2-5	TRBV6-5